This TCR beta chain derives from a study of human T cells and chemical hapten exposure. The study's findings and limits: Significantly greater numbers of large CDR3 similarity clusters came from expanded TCRs than from controls. Patch test score was positively correlated with the counts of PT1 expanded TCRs. No change in TCRs above 1 in 1000 frequency was produced by DPC sensitization.

V was clipped by 5 bases and J by 3 bases, with 17 bases between them. This CDR3 comprises 14 residues. The germline V gene encodes CDR1 DFQATT and CDR2 SNEGSKA (reference sequence). The table lists this clonotype with many counts. Antigen unknown. Time point reported: patch test 3, about 24 weeks after DPC sensitization. The treatment is: therapeutic diphenylcyclopropenone sensitization with weekly scalp DPC. Whole blood that had not been fractionated was the source of extracted total RNA. MiXCR, run by TCRdb on the RACE reads, gives a single entry per CDR3 protein. The sample lists 75,000 to 90,000 distinct CDR3 sequences; 11% were seen once.

The sequence was obtained from a woman in her forties or fifties with alopecia areata. Some clones in this sample may be carry-over from other donors' samples. This chain uses TRBV20-1 with TRBJ2-7, with a possible D match to TRBD1 (6 bases). The sample in question was whole blood, obtained in connection with sensitization to the hapten diphenylcyclopropenone (DPC). The CDR3 DNA reads TGCAGTGCTCCGATAGACAGGTTTGACTACGAGCAGTACTTC. This sequence encodes CSAPIDRFDYEQYF.